The clone carrying this T cell receptor beta chain was seen only once. The method was immunoSEQ multiplex PCR; TCRdb's version includes in-frame clones alone and lacks a portion of them. The data contain about 170,000 clones, approximately 91% of them singletons. This entry comes from a study of blood T cell repertoires in COVID-19. Study details: The origin of the acute and convalescent COVID-19 samples was the United States, Italy and Spain.

This CDR3 region has 11 residues. Germline values: CDR1 LGHDT, CDR2 YNNKEL (reference sequence). Trimming stripped 1 base from V and 6 bases from J, with 4 bases between. The chain joins TRBV3-1 (or the pseudogene TRBV3-2) to TRBJ2-7; D call uncertain. This receptor was obtained from a man younger than 35 with COVID-19, enrolled during active disease. The sample consisted of peripheral blood. The CDR3 DNA reads TGTGCCAGCAGCCAAGGGCTCGAGCAGTACTTC. This translates into CASSQGLEQYF.